This T cell receptor beta chain was profiled in a study of blood T cell repertoires in COVID-19. Study details: The United States, Italy and Spain provided the acute and convalescent COVID-19 samples. T cells, B-cell-depleted T cells, or PBMCs supplied cDNA or gDNA.

Generated by immunoSEQ multiplex PCR, the TCRdb table keeps only in-frame clones and is missing some. This sample carries fewer than 65,000 clones, 86% of them seen once, and the ten largest clones take approximately 1.2%. Between the trimmed V and J ends, which lost 6 bases and 2 bases, there was a span of 7 bases. This CDR3 is 12 amino acids long. Sample: peripheral blood. The V and J genes are TRBV12-3 or TRBV12-4 and TRBJ1-2; no clear D. The TCR sequence derives from a woman at least 80 years old with acute or convalescent COVID-19. DNA of the CDR3: TGTGCCAGCAGCCAGGCCAACTATGGCTACACCTTC. This gives the protein CASSQANYGYTF.